These 21 T cell receptor beta chains were all obtained from the same sample, sequenced in a study of cytomegalovirus exposure and HLA in healthy donors. Primers for the PCR totalled 60 Vbeta and 13 Jbeta. The repertoire was sequenced with immunoSEQ multiplex PCR; TCRdb's copy has only in-frame clones and lacks some. This table has about 110,000 clones, under 90% appearing once. Sequences were obtained from PBMCs. These receptors were taken from a woman in her twenties or thirties in good health and CMV-seronegative.

The chain links TRBV5-4 to TRBJ2-7; no definite D call. V was clipped by 3 bases and J by 4 bases, with 11 bases between them. The CDR3 has 13 amino acids. CDR1 SGHNT and CDR2 YYREEE come from the germline V gene (reference sequence). The CDR3 sequence: CASSSDPGYEQYF. The DNA of the CDR3 is TGTGCCAGCAGCTCCGACCCGGGTTACGAGCAGTACTTC.

The genes are TRBV9 and TRBJ2-5, with D perhaps TRBD1 (6 bases). The CDR3 loop spans 16 amino acids. Between the trimmed V and J ends, which lost 3 bases and 2 bases, there was a span of 17 bases. CDR1 SGDLS and CDR2 YYNGEE come from the germline V gene. CDR3 sequence: CASSAGTTRNQETQYF. The CDR3 DNA sequence: TGTGCCAGCAGCGCCGGGACAACGAGGAATCAAGAGACCCAGTACTTC.

This rearrangement joins TRBV5-8 to TRBJ2-7, with 9 bases identical to TRBD2. Germline values: CDR1 SGHTS, CDR2 YDEGEE. J lost 0 bases, V lost 0 bases, and 4 bases had no gene match. This CDR3 has 16 amino acids. CDR3 protein: CASSLGPSGISYEQYF. As DNA, the CDR3 is TGTGCCAGCAGCTTGGGCCCTAGCGGGATCTCCTACGAGCAGTACTTC.

The V and J genes are TRBV6-5 and TRBJ2-7, with 8 nucleotides matching TRBD2. The J segment lost 2 bases and the V segment lost 2 bases, leaving 2 bases of the junction unmatched. CDR3 size: 14 residues. CDR1 and CDR2 (germline): MNHEY, SVGAGI. CDR3 sequence: CASSYERGPYEQYF. The CDR3 DNA follows: TGTGCCAGCAGTTACGAGCGGGGGCCCTACGAGCAGTACTTC.

The rearrangement joins TRBV7-9 to TRBJ1-2; tentatively, D is TRBD1 (5 bases). The CDR3 totals 14 residues. Looked up from germline, CDR1 is SEHNR and CDR2 is FQNEAQ (reference sequence). V dropped 5 bases and J dropped 4 bases, with 14 bases sitting between them. CDR3 in amino acids: CASSPVGGTYGYTF. In DNA, the CDR3 is TGTGCCAGCAGCCCTGTCGGCGGGACCTATGGCTACACCTTC.

This clone was recorded once. The rearrangement uses TRBV7-9 and TRBJ2-3, with 7 bases lining up with TRBD2. V shed 3 bases, J shed 0 bases, and the junction held 3 bases outside the gene matches. CDR1 and CDR2 (germline): SEHNR, FQNEAQ (reference sequence). CDR3 length: 15 amino acids. CDR3 amino acids: CASSFYSGSTDTQYF. The CDR3 DNA follows: TGTGCCAGCAGCTTCTATAGCGGGAGCACAGATACGCAGTATTTT.

The chain joins TRBV11-2 to TRBJ2-1; 7 nucleotides line up with TRBD2. V trimming: 4 bases; J trimming: 0 bases; junction bases outside the gene matches: 9. This CDR3 is built from 17 residues. The germline CDR1 and CDR2 sequences are SGHAT and FQNNGV. CDR3: CASSWEGRQNSYNEQFF. The DNA for the CDR3 is TGTGCCAGCAGCTGGGAGGGGAGACAGAACTCCTACAATGAGCAGTTCTTC. The full variable domain, completed using reference TRBV11-2 and TRBJ2-1, is EAGVAQSPRYKIIEKRQSVAFWCNPISGHATLYWYQQILGQGPKLLIQFQNNGVVDDSQLPKDRFSAERLKGVDSTLKIQPAKLEDSAVYLCASSWEGRQNSYNEQFFGPGTRLTVL.

The rearrangement uses TRBV5-4 and TRBJ2-7; D unclear. This CDR3 spans 11 amino acids. Germline CDR1 reads SGHNT; CDR2 reads YYREEE (reference sequence). The V gene lost 2 bases and the J gene lost 3 bases, with 3 bases spanning the gap. The CDR3 nucleotides are TGTGCCAGCAGCTTCAACTACGAGCAGTACTTC. This encodes CASSFNYEQYF. Supplemented by reference TRBV5-4 and TRBJ2-7, the full variable domain reads ETGVTQSPTHLIKTRGQQVTLRCSSQSGHNTVSWYQQALGQGPQFIFQYYREEENGRGNFPPRFSGLQFPNYSSELNVNALELDDSALYLCASSFNYEQYFGPGTRLTVT.

This clone was observed a few times. The chain couples TRBV19 to TRBJ1-2, with TRBD1 as a possible D gene (6 bases). V was pared by 4 bases and J by 9 bases, with 15 bases between. The CDR3 contains 13 residues. CDR1 LNHDA and CDR2 SQIVND come from the germline V gene (reference sequence). The chain's CDR3 is CASSRTDDESYTF. CDR3 in DNA: TGTGCCAGTAGTAGGACAGACGATGAGAGCTACACCTTC.

The sample holds one count of this clone. The chain combines TRBV28 with TRBJ2-1, with 9 bases aligning to TRBD2. V trimming: 6 bases; J trimming: 7 bases; junction bases outside the gene matches: 10. Looked up from germline, CDR1 is MDHEN and CDR2 is SYDVKM. The CDR3 loop spans 15 amino acids. The CDR3 sequence is CASRRLAEVSNEQFF. CDR3 bases: TGTGCCAGCAGACGACTAGCGGAAGTCTCTAATGAGCAGTTCTTC.

V and J are TRBV11-2 and TRBJ1-1; unclear D gene. The V end lost 2 bases, the J end lost 1 base, and 17 bases lay between the germline ends. CDR1 and CDR2 from the germline V gene are SGHAT and FQNNGV. The CDR3 totals 17 residues. The DNA for the CDR3 is TGTGCCAGCAGCTTAAGTGGGCACGGGAAACGGAACACTGAAGCTTTCTTT. It encodes CASSLSGHGKRNTEAFF.

The rearrangement links TRBV9 to TRBJ2-7; 7 bases match TRBD2. Unmatched junction bases numbered 7, after V lost 7 bases and J lost 0 bases. CDR1 SGDLS and CDR2 YYNGEE come from the germline V gene. The CDR3 contains 14 residues. The CDR3 protein is CASSAGEGSYEQYF. CDR3 bases: TGTGCCAGCTCGGCGGGAGAGGGCTCCTACGAGCAGTACTTC.

V and J are TRBV18 and TRBJ2-4; 9 nucleotides match TRBD2. Germline assignment: CDR1 KGHSH and CDR2 LQKENI. CDR3 size: 16 residues. The junction had 4 bases not matched to a gene; V was cut back by 1 base and J by 3 bases. The CDR3 sequence is CASSPLAGVVKNIQYF. In DNA, the CDR3 is TGTGCCAGCTCACCACTAGCGGGAGTGGTCAAAAACATTCAGTACTTC.

V and J are TRBV28 and TRBJ2-7, with D perhaps matching TRBD1 (5 bases). V lost 10 bases and J lost 3, with 13 bases in between. The CDR3 is made up of 12 amino acids. Germline V gene sequence: CDR1 MDHEN, CDR2 SYDVKM. The CDR3 region has the DNA TGTGCCACCGCAGGGTTCCTCTACGAGCAGTACTTC. It specifies CATAGFLYEQYF.

V usage is TRBV27 and J usage is TRBJ1-1; no definite D call. The CDR3 length is 16 residues. Germline CDR1 reads MNHEY; CDR2 reads SMNVEV (reference sequence). Trimming left V 4 bases short and J 2 bases short, with 17 bases between. This CDR3 is CASSSFSSQSNTEAFF. The DNA of the CDR3 is TGTGCCAGCAGTTCCTTTTCTAGCCAGTCCAACACTGAAGCTTTCTTT.

The chain joins TRBV15 to TRBJ2-3; TRBD2 matches 11 bases. The CDR3 length is 14 residues. J gave up 4 bases and V 6 bases, and 3 bases lay outside the gene matches. Germline V gene sequence: CDR1 LNHNV, CDR2 YYDKDF (reference sequence). CDR3 region: CATRTSGSADTQYF. The CDR3 nucleotides read TGTGCCACCAGAACTAGCGGGAGTGCAGATACGCAGTATTTT.

CDR3 in DNA: TGTGCCAGCAGGACTAGCGGGCAATACAATGAGCAGTTCTTC. Translation gives CASRTSGQYNEQFF. V and J are TRBV28 and TRBJ2-1, with 10 bases matching TRBD2. Germline V lookup: CDR1 MDHEN, CDR2 SYDVKM. Unmatched junction bases numbered 3, after V lost 6 bases and J lost 4 bases. CDR3 length equals 14 residues.

The chain uses TRBV18 and TRBJ2-3, with 12 nucleotides matching TRBD2. With 3 bases clipped from V and 1 base from J, the junction kept 5 bases outside the gene matches. Per the germline V gene, CDR1 is KGHSH and CDR2 is LQKENI. The CDR3 covers 17 residues. CDR3 region: CASSPPGLAGGTDTQYF. The CDR3 DNA reads TGTGCCAGCTCACCGCCGGGACTAGCGGGCGGCACAGATACGCAGTATTTT.

This chain connects TRBV27 to TRBJ1-2; D is unresolved. Trimming cost V 4 bases and J 4 bases, with 13 bases left between them. The CDR3 spans 14 residues. CDR1 MNHEY and CDR2 SMNVEV come from the germline V gene (reference sequence). CDR3 in amino acids: CASSSPVRPYGYTF. The CDR3 DNA reads TGTGCCAGCAGTTCCCCGGTGAGGCCCTATGGCTACACCTTC.

A single count supports this clone. This chain links TRBV5-1 with TRBJ2-3; D not resolved. V was clipped by 0 bases and J by 2 bases, with 10 bases between them. CDR1 and CDR2 (germline): SGHRS, YFSETQ. This CDR3 is 15 amino acids long. CDR3 sequence reads: CASSLAVQSTDTQYF. CDR3 DNA: TGCGCCAGCAGCTTGGCCGTGCAGTCCACAGATACGCAGTATTTT.

The rearrangement uses TRBV13 and TRBJ2-1; TRBD2 matches at 8 bases. Per the germline V gene, CDR1 is PRHDT and CDR2 is FYEKMQ (reference sequence). V shed 4 bases and J 3 bases; nucleotides not matched to a gene: 5. The CDR3 runs 15 residues. As DNA, the CDR3 is TGTGCCAGCAGCTCAAGCGGGAGTGGCTACAATGAGCAGTTCTTC. Its translation: CASSSSGSGYNEQFF.